What follows are 11 T cell receptor beta chains derived from one specimen sequenced in a study of blood T cell repertoires in COVID-19. Here immunoSEQ multiplex PCR was the method, and the copy in TCRdb shows in-frame clones only, minus some. The top ten clones hold about 5.3% of a sample with some 80,000 clones, around 85% of them seen once. Sequenced input: peripheral blood. The receptors here all came from a woman older than 75 with active or convalescent COVID-19.

The chain has TRBV20-1 and TRBJ2-7; D may be TRBD1 (5 bases). V was cut by 3 bases and J by 1 base, with 10 bases left in between. The germline V gene encodes CDR1 DFQATT and CDR2 SNEGSKA (reference sequence). The CDR3 loop spans 13 amino acids. CDR3: CSASQGGSYEQYF. CDR3 bases: TGCAGTGCTAGTCAGGGCGGATCCTACGAGCAGTACTTC.

This clone was counted only a few times. This sequence joins TRBV5-4 and TRBJ2-2; 7 bases fit TRBD1. The CDR3 covers 14 residues. Germline CDR1 SGHNT, CDR2 YYREEE (reference sequence). Germline trimming cut 4 bases from V and 10 bases from J; bases unmatched to any gene: 10. The CDR3 DNA follows: TGTGCCAGCAGCCGACAGGGTGGACGGGCGGAGCTGTTTTTT. Amino acids: CASSRQGGRAELFF.

This clone has a handful of counts. The chain employs TRBV2 and TRBJ1-1; D is perhaps TRBD1 (6 bases). The germline gives CDR1 SNHLY, CDR2 FYNNEI. The CDR3 runs 13 residues. Trimming took off 6 bases at V and 2 bases at J, with 10 bases between the two ends. CDR3 sequence reads: CASRADRNTEAFF. The CDR3 DNA reads as TGTGCCAGCAGGGCGGACAGAAACACTGAAGCTTTCTTT. The full variable domain, in which reference TRBV2 and TRBJ1-1 provide the parts outside the CDR3, is EPEVTQTPSHQVTQMGQEVILRCVPISNHLYFYWYRQILGQKVEFLVSFYNNEISEKSEIFDDQFSVERPDGSNFTLKIRSTKLEDSAMYFCASRADRNTEAFFGQGTRLTVV.

This clone was seen more than once but under ten times. This chain joins TRBV27 and TRBJ2-7; tentative D call: TRBD1 (6 bases). The germline V and J ends were trimmed by 6 bases and 6 bases, with 12 bases remaining between them. The CDR3 covers 12 residues. Germline loops: CDR1 MNHEY, CDR2 SMNVEV (reference sequence). The CDR3 spells CASSNREGEQYF. DNA for the CDR3: TGTGCCAGCAGCAACAGGGAAGGCGAGCAGTACTTC.

The rearrangement uses TRBV28 and TRBJ1-1; D is unresolved. Germline CDR1 and CDR2: MDHEN and SYDVKM. The V end lost 5 bases, the J end lost 5 bases, and 12 bases lay between the germline ends. CDR3 length equals 13 residues. DNA for the CDR3: TGTGCCAGCAGTCCCCGGCCCGGGACTGAAGCTTTCTTT. It is translated as CASSPRPGTEAFF.

The CDR3 DNA follows: TGTGCCAGCAGCGCATTGACGTTGGTCCAGGGGGAGCAGTACTTC. Encoded protein: CASSALTLVQGEQYF. The V call is TRBV11-2, the J call TRBJ2-7, with a possible D match to TRBD1 (6 bases). CDR3 size: 15 residues. Germline V gives CDR1 SGHAT, CDR2 FQNNGV. V gave up 5 bases and J gave up 7 bases, with 21 bases separating them. The complete variable domain, with remaining parts taken from reference TRBV11-2 and TRBJ2-7, reads EAGVAQSPRYKIIEKRQSVAFWCNPISGHATLYWYQQILGQGPKLLIQFQNNGVVDDSQLPKDRFSAERLKGVDSTLKIQPAKLEDSAVYLCASSALTLVQGEQYFGPGTRLTVT.

V and J are TRBV10-1 and TRBJ2-2; 11 positions agree with TRBD1. The germline gives CDR1 WNHNN, CDR2 SYGVQD (reference sequence). Trimming took 3 bases from V and 5 from J; bases not matched to a gene: 2. CDR3 length: 15 residues. The DNA for the CDR3 is TGCGCCAGCAGTGAAGGGACAGGGGGGACCGGGGAGCTGTTTTTT. As protein: CASSEGTGGTGELFF.

The CDR3 spells CASSLNTEAFF. CDR3 DNA: TGTGCCAGTAGTCTCAACACTGAAGCTTTCTTT. This chain joins TRBV19 and TRBJ1-1; no firm D call. From germline, CDR1 is LNHDA and CDR2 SQIVND (reference sequence). The CDR3 spans 11 residues. V lost 5 bases and J lost 2, with 3 bases in between.

The chain links TRBV4-3 to TRBJ2-7; 10 positions agree with TRBD1. V was pared by 0 bases and J by 3 bases, with 5 bases of the junction left unmatched. This CDR3 has 16 amino acids. The germline CDR1 and CDR2 sequences are LGHNA and YSLEER. In DNA form, the CDR3 reads TGCGCCAGCAGCCAAGATCACAGGACAGGGGGCTACGAGCAGTACTTC. It codes for CASSQDHRTGGYEQYF.

This rearrangement joins TRBV19 to TRBJ2-4, with 9 nucleotides matching TRBD1. The trim removed 6 bases at V and 6 bases at J, leaving 3 bases unmatched. CDR1 is LNHDA, CDR2 SQIVND, per germline (reference sequence). The CDR3 sequence is 13 residues long. For the CDR3, the DNA is TGTGCCAGTAGCCCGGGACAGGGAAACATTCAGTACTTC. This translates into CASSPGQGNIQYF.

The rearrangement links TRBV4-3 to TRBJ1-1; possibly TRBD1 for D (6 bases). The germline gives CDR1 LGHNA, CDR2 YSLEER. The V end was cut by 0 bases, the J end by 4 bases, with 12 bases between. CDR3 length equals 15 residues. The CDR3 reads CASSQEQGRSTEAFF. As DNA, the CDR3 is TGCGCCAGCAGCCAAGAGCAGGGGCGAAGCACTGAAGCTTTCTTT.